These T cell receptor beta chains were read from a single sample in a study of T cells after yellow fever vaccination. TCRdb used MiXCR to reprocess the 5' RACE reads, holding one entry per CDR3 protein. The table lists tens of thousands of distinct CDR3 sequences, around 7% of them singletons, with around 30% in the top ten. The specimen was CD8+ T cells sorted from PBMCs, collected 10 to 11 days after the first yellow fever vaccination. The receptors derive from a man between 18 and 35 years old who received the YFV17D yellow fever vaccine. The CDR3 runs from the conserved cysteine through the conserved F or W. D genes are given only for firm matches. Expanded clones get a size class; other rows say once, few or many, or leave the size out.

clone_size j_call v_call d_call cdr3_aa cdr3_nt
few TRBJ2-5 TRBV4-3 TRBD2 CASSPRFFGGRETQYF TGCGCCAGCAGCCCACGGTTTTTCGGGGGGAGAGAGACCCAGTACTTC
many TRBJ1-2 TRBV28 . CASSFVGSTGYTF TGTGCCAGCAGTTTCGTAGGGTCGACTGGCTACACCTTC
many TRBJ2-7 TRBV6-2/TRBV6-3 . CASSYRSADEQYF TGTGCCAGCAGTTACCGTAGCGCGGACGAGCAGTACTTC
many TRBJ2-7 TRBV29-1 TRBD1 CSVEEGTGGYEQYF TGCAGCGTTGAAGAGGGGACAGGGGGGTACGAGCAGTACTTC
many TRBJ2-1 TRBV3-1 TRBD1 CASSRPGQGVNEQFF TGTGCCAGCAGCCGCCCGGGACAGGGCGTTAATGAGCAGTTCTTC
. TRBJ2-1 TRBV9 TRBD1 CASSVASRTGSSYNEQFF TGTGCCAGCAGCGTAGCTTCCAGGACAGGAAGCTCCTACAATGAGCAGTTCTTC
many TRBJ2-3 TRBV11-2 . CASSFSFYPGSGDTQYF TGTGCCAGCAGCTTTTCCTTTTATCCCGGAAGCGGAGATACGCAGTATTTT
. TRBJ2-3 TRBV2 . CASSETPPMTSTDTQYF TGTGCCAGCAGTGAAACCCCTCCGATGACTAGCACAGATACGCAGTATTTT
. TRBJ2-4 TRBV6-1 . CASSEEVWGSRNIQYF TGTGCCAGCAGTGAGGAGGTATGGGGGTCCAGAAACATTCAGTACTTC
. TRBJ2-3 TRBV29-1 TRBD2 CSAVTSGGSRADTQYF TGCAGCGCCGTGACTAGCGGGGGCTCTAGGGCAGATACGCAGTATTTT
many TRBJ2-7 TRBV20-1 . CSARDRLGASLYEQYF TGCAGTGCTAGAGATCGTTTAGGGGCTTCTCTCTACGAGCAGTACTTC
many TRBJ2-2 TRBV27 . CASTPAGPGELFF TGTGCCAGCACCCCCGCTGGGCCCGGGGAGCTGTTTTTT
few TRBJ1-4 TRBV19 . CASSLFAEKLFF TGTGCCAGTAGTCTATTTGCTGAAAAACTGTTTTTT
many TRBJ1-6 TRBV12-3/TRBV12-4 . CASTPRAGISSPLHF TGTGCCAGCACCCCCAGGGCGGGGATCTCGTCACCCCTCCACTTT
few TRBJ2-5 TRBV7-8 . CASSSRGGATQYF TGTGCCAGCAGCTCCAGAGGAGGTGCGACCCAGTACTTC
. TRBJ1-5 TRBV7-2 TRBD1 CASSPRPGQGGWQPQHF TGTGCCAGCAGCCCACGCCCCGGACAGGGAGGGTGGCAGCCCCAGCATTTT
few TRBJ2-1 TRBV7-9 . CASSSGTSDNEQFF TGTGCCAGCAGCTCGGGGACTTCCGACAATGAGCAGTTCTTC
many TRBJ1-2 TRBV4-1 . CASSQGGGGYTF TGCGCCAGCAGCCAGGGGGGTGGTGGCTACACCTTC
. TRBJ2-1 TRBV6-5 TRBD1 CASSYSKGAYEQFF TGTGCCAGCAGTTACTCAAAGGGGGCGTATGAGCAGTTCTTC
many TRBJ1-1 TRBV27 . CASTGIGNTEAFF TGTGCCAGTACAGGGATCGGGAACACTGAAGCTTTCTTT
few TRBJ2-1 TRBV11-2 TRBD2 CASSLGRRGMAGGYNEQFF TGTGCCAGCAGCTTAGGACGAAGGGGCATGGCGGGGGGCTACAATGAGCAGTTCTTC
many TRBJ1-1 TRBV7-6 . CASSLDQGRTAEAFF TGTGCCAGCAGCTTAGATCAGGGGCGCACGGCTGAAGCTTTCTTT
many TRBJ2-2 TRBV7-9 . CASSLDNTGELFF TGTGCCAGCAGCTTGGATAACACCGGGGAGCTGTTTTTT
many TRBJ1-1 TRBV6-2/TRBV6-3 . CASSTGGGLNTEAFF TGTGCCAGCAGTACTGGGGGGGGATTGAACACTGAAGCTTTCTTT
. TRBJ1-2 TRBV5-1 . CASSPIRDRDGYTF TGCGCCAGCAGCCCGATCAGGGACCGAGATGGCTACACCTTC
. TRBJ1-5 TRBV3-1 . CASSQEPFNQPQHF TGTGCCAGCAGCCAAGAGCCGTTCAATCAGCCCCAGCATTTT
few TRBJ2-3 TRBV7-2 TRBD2 CASSLGGGADTQYF TGTGCCAGCAGCCTAGGTGGGGGGGCAGATACGCAGTATTTT
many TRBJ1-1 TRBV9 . CASSKGGGANEAFF TGTGCCAGCAGCAAAGGGGGGGGGGCAAATGAAGCTTTCTTT
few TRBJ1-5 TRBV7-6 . CASSPGPGQNQPQHF TGTGCCAGCAGCCCGGGCCCGGGGCAAAATCAGCCCCAGCATTTT
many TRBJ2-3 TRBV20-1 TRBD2 CSARYSGGSDTQYF TGCAGTGCTAGGTATAGCGGGGGTTCAGATACGCAGTATTTT
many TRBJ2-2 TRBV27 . CASSLRQMNTGELFF TGTGCCAGCAGTTTACGACAGATGAACACCGGGGAGCTGTTTTTT
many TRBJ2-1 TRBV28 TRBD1 CASRQQGVNEQFF TGTGCCAGCAGGCAACAGGGGGTCAATGAGCAGTTCTTC
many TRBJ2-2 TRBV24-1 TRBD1 CATSDHENRGETGELFF TGTGCCACCAGTGACCACGAGAACAGGGGTGAAACCGGGGAGCTGTTTTTT
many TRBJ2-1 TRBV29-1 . CSVRRGTYNEQFF TGCAGCGTTCGCAGGGGCACTTACAATGAGCAGTTCTTC
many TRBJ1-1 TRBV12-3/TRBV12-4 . CASSLAASIDQAFF TGTGCCAGCAGTTTAGCTGCCAGCATCGACCAAGCTTTCTTT
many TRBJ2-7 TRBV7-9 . CASSSTGRPYEQYF TGTGCCAGCAGCTCCACAGGGCGCCCCTACGAGCAGTACTTC
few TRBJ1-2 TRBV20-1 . CSARDDQGLYYGYTF TGCAGTGCTAGAGATGACCAGGGTCTCTACTATGGCTACACCTTC
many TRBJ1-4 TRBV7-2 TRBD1 CASSLLGQTSTNEKLFF TGTGCCAGCAGCTTACTGGGACAGACCTCAACTAATGAAAAACTGTTTTTT
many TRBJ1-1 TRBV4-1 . CASSPWMSRENTEAFF TGCGCCAGCAGCCCATGGATGAGCAGGGAGAACACTGAAGCTTTCTTT
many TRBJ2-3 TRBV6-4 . CASSEEGSSTDTQYF TGTGCCAGCAGTGAAGAGGGATCTAGCACAGATACGCAGTATTTT